This entry lists 19 T cell receptor beta chains sequenced from one sample in a study of cytomegalovirus exposure and HLA in healthy donors. The study ran its PCR with 60 Vbeta and 13 Jbeta primers. Profiled with immunoSEQ multiplex PCR; TCRdb holds only in-frame clones, not every one. The data show under 150,000 clones, around 10% seen once. The sample comprised PBMCs. The origin of the receptors is a male donor in good health and CMV-seronegative.

This clone appeared a few times. The CDR3 sequence is CASSEPQGRVDYGYTF. The CDR3 region has the DNA TGTGCCAGCAGTGAACCACAGGGAAGGGTGGACTATGGCTACACCTTC. This rearrangement joins TRBV28 to TRBJ1-2; a weak D match, TRBD1 (6 bases). This CDR3 has 16 residues. Germline loops: CDR1 MDHEN, CDR2 SYDVKM. The germline V and J ends were trimmed by 5 bases and 3 bases, with 19 bases remaining between them.

This clone was observed a few times. The chain couples TRBV5-1 to TRBJ1-1; 7 nucleotides agree with TRBD1. Germline V CDR1 and CDR2: SGHRS, YFSETQ. V shed 0 bases and J 10 bases; nucleotides not matched to a gene: 6. There are 13 residues in the CDR3. The CDR3 sequence: CASSLAGTDLAFF. The CDR3 bases are TGCGCCAGCAGCTTGGCCGGGACAGACCTAGCTTTCTTT.

This clone showed up just a few times. The J gene is TRBJ2-7, the V gene TRBV29-1, with 8 bases identical to TRBD2. From germline, CDR1 is SQVTM and CDR2 ANQGSEA. V was clipped by 4 bases and J by 2 bases; unmatched bases: 13. CDR3 length equals 16 residues. The CDR3 sequence: CSVAGGVDSHPYEQYF. CDR3 DNA sequence: TGCAGCGTTGCGGGGGGGGTAGACAGCCACCCCTACGAGCAGTACTTC.

The rearrangement links TRBV4-1 to TRBJ1-1; D remains unclear. Germline CDR1 and CDR2: MGHRA and YSYEKL. Trimming took 3 bases from V and 5 from J, leaving 13 bases between them. The CDR3 runs to 14 residues. The CDR3 spells CASSQPGKRTEAFF. CDR3 coding DNA: TGCGCCAGCAGCCAGCCGGGTAAGAGGACTGAAGCTTTCTTT.

Only a few counts were recorded for this clone. This chain connects TRBV6-6 to TRBJ1-5, with a tentative D call TRBD1 (5 bases). There are 12 residues in the CDR3. The V gene's germline CDR1 is MNHNY and CDR2 SVGAGI (reference sequence). Trimming removed 2 bases from V and 9 bases from J, with 8 bases in between. CDR3 in amino acids: CASSYERGPQHF. DNA for the CDR3: TGTGCCAGCAGTTACGAAAGGGGGCCCCAGCATTTT.

This clone was seen a handful of times. This chain joins TRBV7-9 and TRBJ2-2; a weak D match, TRBD2 (6 bases). The CDR3 sequence is 16 residues long. V gave up 5 bases and J gave up 4 bases, with 17 bases separating them. Germline CDR1 and CDR2: SEHNR and FQNEAQ (reference sequence). The CDR3 here is CASSPPWDGGTGELFF. CDR3 in DNA: TGTGCCAGCAGCCCGCCTTGGGACGGGGGCACCGGGGAGCTGTTTTTT.

The chain recombines TRBV7-9 with TRBJ2-7; D is uncertain. The CDR3 loop spans 13 amino acids. V lost 5 bases and J lost 7, with 15 bases in between. CDR1 and CDR2 (germline): SEHNR, FQNEAQ (reference sequence). The CDR3 sequence is CASSEYEVREQYF. The CDR3 nucleotides are TGTGCCAGCAGCGAGTATGAGGTACGGGAGCAGTACTTC.

The chain joins TRBV30 to TRBJ2-7; possibly TRBD1 for D (6 bases). V was trimmed by 2 bases and J by 6 bases, leaving 8 bases between them. The CDR3 contains 11 residues. Germline V gene sequence: CDR1 GTSNPN, CDR2 SVGIG (reference sequence). The CDR3 region is CAWSIGGEQYF. The CDR3 DNA follows: TGTGCCTGGAGTATAGGGGGCGAGCAGTACTTC. The full variable domain, rest sourced from reference TRBV30 and TRBJ2-7, is SQTIHQWPATLVQPVGSPLSLECTVEGTSNPNLYWYRQAAGRGLQLLFYSVGIGQISSEVPQNLSASRPQDRQFILSSKKLLLSDSGFYLCAWSIGGEQYFGPGTRLTVT.

This clone was found a few times. The junction shows a germline mismatch at one end, possibly a read error. This chain links TRBV19 with TRBJ1-2; 8 nucleotides agree with TRBD1. The CDR3 has 14 residues. CDR1 is LNHDA and CDR2 is SQIVND in the germline V gene (reference sequence). The CDR3, as DNA: TGTGCCAGTAGTCCCGACTCAGGGGGCGGTGGCTACTCCTTC. The encoded protein is CASSPDSGGGGYSF.

This chain uses TRBV5-1 with TRBJ1-6; 7 bases map to TRBD1. The CDR3 is 15 residues long. Losses at the gene ends were 4 bases for V and 2 bases for J; bases not matched to a gene: 3. Per germline, CDR1 SGHRS and CDR2 YFSETQ. The CDR3 DNA is TGCGCCAGCAGCGGGGACAGTCCCTATAATTCACCCCTCCACTTT. Its protein is CASSGDSPYNSPLHF. The variable domain in full, completed from reference TRBV5-1 and TRBJ1-6, reads KAGVTQTPRYLIKTRGQQVTLSCSPISGHRSVSWYQQTPGQGLQFLFEYFSETQRNKGNFPGRFSGRQFSNSRSEMNVSTLELGDSALYLCASSGDSPYNSPLHFGNGTRLTVT.

The V gene is TRBV5-4, the J gene TRBJ2-1, with D perhaps TRBD1 (6 bases). Germline V CDR1 and CDR2: SGHNT, YYREEE (reference sequence). CDR3 length equals 15 residues. The ends were cut back, 4 bases at V and 2 bases at J, with 13 bases in the middle. CDR3 in DNA: TGTGCCAGCAGCCAGGGCCGGGACACCTACAATGAGCAGTTCTTC. Translation: CASSQGRDTYNEQFF.

The chain's CDR3 is CASSSYWTEKKSPLHF. In DNA form, the CDR3 reads TGTGCCAGCAGCTCGTACTGGACAGAGAAGAAATCACCCCTCCACTTT. The chain employs TRBV7-2 and TRBJ1-6, with D tentatively TRBD1 (6 bases). Trimming took 4 bases from V and 10 from J, leaving 20 bases between them. There are 16 residues in the CDR3. Per the germline V gene, CDR1 is SGHTA and CDR2 is FQGNSA.

This clone was counted only a few times. The chain uses TRBV4-1 and TRBJ1-3; D ambiguous. Germline assignment: CDR1 MGHRA and CDR2 YSYEKL. This CDR3 region has 15 residues. The ends were cut back, 1 base at V and 0 bases at J, with 7 bases in the middle. The CDR3 reads CASSQARDSGNTIYF. The CDR3 nucleotides are TGCGCCAGCAGCCAAGCGAGGGACTCTGGAAACACCATATATTTT.

This clone appeared a few times. The gene calls are TRBV5-5 and TRBJ1-4; 9 positions agree with TRBD1. CDR3 length: 16 amino acids. Trimming cost V 5 bases and J 5 bases; bases outside gene matches: 10. Germline V CDR1 and CDR2: SGHKS, YYEKEE (reference sequence). CDR3 nucleotide sequence: TGTGCCAGCAGTCTGTTGGGTGACAGGGGGAATGAAAAACTGTTTTTT. Protein: CASSLLGDRGNEKLFF.

V usage is TRBV6-4 and J usage is TRBJ1-3; D is possibly TRBD1 (6 bases). Germline lookup yields CDR1 MRHNA and CDR2 SNTAGT. The V and J ends lost 5 bases and 0 bases respectively, with 11 bases between them. There are 15 residues in the CDR3. CDR3 in amino acids: CASSQTGSSGNTIYF. The CDR3 bases are TGTGCCAGCAGTCAGACAGGTTCCTCTGGAAACACCATATATTTT.

This clone has only a few counts. The rearrangement links TRBV15 to TRBJ1-2; D may be TRBD1 (5 bases). Trimming removed 3 bases from V and 1 base from J, with 9 bases in between. Germline V gene lookup returns CDR1 LNHNV and CDR2 YYDKDF (reference sequence). This CDR3 has 14 amino acids. The CDR3: CATSRTQVNYGYTF. CDR3 DNA: TGTGCCACCAGCAGGACACAGGTTAACTATGGCTACACCTTC.

V and J are TRBV13 and TRBJ2-3; 7 bases are a match to TRBD2. With 2 bases clipped from V and 9 bases from J, the junction kept 14 bases outside the gene matches. This CDR3 is 16 amino acids long. Germline V gives CDR1 PRHDT, CDR2 FYEKMQ (reference sequence). CDR3 in amino acids: CASSLSSGDGLSTQYF. The CDR3 region has the DNA TGTGCCAGCAGCTTATCGAGCGGGGACGGTTTGAGCACGCAGTATTTT. The complete variable domain, with remaining parts taken from reference TRBV13 and TRBJ2-3, reads AAGVIQSPRHLIKEKRETATLKCYPIPRHDTVYWYQQGPGQDPQFLISFYEKMQSDKGSIPDRFSAQQFSDYHSELNMSSLELGDSALYFCASSLSSGDGLSTQYFGPGTRLTVL.

This sequence joins TRBV27 and TRBJ2-7; 7 bases agree with TRBD2. This CDR3 has 14 residues. Germline trimming cut 2 bases from V and 6 bases from J; bases unmatched to any gene: 7. CDR1 and CDR2 from the germline V gene are MNHEY and SMNVEV (reference sequence). CDR3 nucleotides: TGTGCCAGCAGTTTAACTAGCGAGAAAAGCGAGCAGTACTTC. Translation gives CASSLTSEKSEQYF.

This clone was observed a few times. The gene calls are TRBV28 and TRBJ1-1; 8 nucleotides line up with TRBD1. Per germline, CDR1 MDHEN and CDR2 SYDVKM. This CDR3 is 14 amino acids long. V shed 6 bases and J 4 bases; nucleotides not matched to a gene: 7. The CDR3 sequence: CASRRDRRGTEAFF. The DNA for the CDR3 is TGTGCCAGCAGGCGGGACAGGCGGGGCACTGAAGCTTTCTTT. The whole variable domain, filled in from reference TRBV28 and TRBJ1-1, reads DVKVTQSSRYLVKRTGEKVFLECVQDMDHENMFWYRQDPGLGLRLIYFSYDVKMKEKGDIPEGYSVSREKKERFSLILESASTNQTSMYLCASRRDRRGTEAFFGQGTRLTVV.